What follows describes a single T cell receptor (beta chain). The Seattle patients joined while their infection was active and were tracked longitudinally afterward. The sample is drawn from a study of blood T cell repertoires in COVID-19. The overall study: Specimens from acute and convalescent COVID-19 originated in the United States, Italy and Spain. T cells, B-cell-depleted T cells, or PBMCs provided the cDNA or gDNA that served as material.

The CDR3 loop spans 15 amino acids. Germline V gives CDR1 LNHNV, CDR2 YYDKDF (reference sequence). J was trimmed by 8 bases and V by 0 bases; bases with no gene match: 1. Authors' methods: Using reference gene primer amplification, nucleated cell counts were estimated. Sequencing was performed with immunoSEQ multiplex PCR; in TCRdb, only in-frame clones are kept and a portion is missing. The V and J calls and clone size come from that table; D and trimming were worked out from the DNA. The table shows 200,000 to 250,000 clones, with under 85% occurring only once. The sequenced sample was peripheral blood. The receptor comes from a woman aged 25 to 39 with COVID-19, enrolled during active disease. J is TRBJ2-1 and V is TRBV15, with TRBD2 matching over 13 bases. CDR3 nucleotides: TGTGCCACCAGCAGAGACGGACTAGCGGGAGATGAGCAGTTCTTC. Its protein product is CATSRDGLAGDEQFF.